This TCR beta chain originates from a study of PD-1 blockade in classical Hodgkin lymphoma. Study-level results: CD4+ TCR diversity, unlike CD8+, rose significantly by C4D1. Patients who initiated nivolumab within 1 year of ASCT were excluded. TCR diversity at baseline was reported to be reduced in newly diagnosed patients relative to healthy donors.

As for this clone: Its matching antigen is unknown.

Assay: immunoSEQ multiplex PCR; the TCRdb copy retains only in-frame clones and omits some. Of 57,000 or so clones in the sample, 70% to 90% were seen once. The time point is: cycle 4 day 1 (C4D1), after 6 weeks of nivolumab. After autologous stem cell transplantation all patients relapsed, and prior brentuximab vedotin exposure differed between cohorts. This TCR derives from a human donor with classical Hodgkin lymphoma. The source was peripheral blood mononuclear cells (PBMCs), collected before the fourth cycle of nivolumab.

This CDR3 reads CASSSRISPLHF. The CDR3 DNA sequence: TGTGCCAGCAGCTCGAGGATATCACCCCTCCACTTT. J is TRBJ1-6 and V is TRBV11-2; D gene uncertain. Germline V gives CDR1 SGHAT, CDR2 FQNNGV. CDR3 length: 12 residues. V shed 4 bases and J shed 10 bases, with 8 bases lying between them. The entire variable domain, with the rest obtained from reference TRBV11-2 and TRBJ1-6, is as follows: EAGVAQSPRYKIIEKRQSVAFWCNPISGHATLYWYQQILGQGPKLLIQFQNNGVVDDSQLPKDRFSAERLKGVDSTLKIQPAKLEDSAVYLCASSSRISPLHFGNGTRLTVT.